A single T cell receptor (beta chain) is shown here with its context. The target antigen is unknown. This record belongs to a study of T cell responses to AZD1222 COVID-19 vaccine. With 2 bases removed from V and 2 bases from J, the gap between germline ends came to 6 bases. The CDR3 has 13 amino acids. The germline V gene has CDR1 LGHDT and CDR2 YNNKEL (reference sequence). Sequencing was performed with immunoSEQ multiplex PCR; in TCRdb, only in-frame clones are kept and a portion is missing. The repertoire holds 95,000 to 100,000 clones, with 90% to 95% as singletons. Study outcomes and limitations: Once two AZD1222 doses were given, Spike-specific TCR breadth and depth went up. Baseline antibody screening turned up just a handful of seropositive AZD1222 recipients.

The specimen comprised peripheral blood, sampled on day 0 of AZD1222 vaccination. The gene calls are TRBV3-1 (or the pseudogene TRBV3-2) and TRBJ1-2; TRBD1 might be the D (5 bases). This TCR was sampled from an adult in good health. The CDR3 DNA reads TGTGCCAGCAGCCAAAGGGGAAACTATGGCTACACCTTC. As protein: CASSQRGNYGYTF.